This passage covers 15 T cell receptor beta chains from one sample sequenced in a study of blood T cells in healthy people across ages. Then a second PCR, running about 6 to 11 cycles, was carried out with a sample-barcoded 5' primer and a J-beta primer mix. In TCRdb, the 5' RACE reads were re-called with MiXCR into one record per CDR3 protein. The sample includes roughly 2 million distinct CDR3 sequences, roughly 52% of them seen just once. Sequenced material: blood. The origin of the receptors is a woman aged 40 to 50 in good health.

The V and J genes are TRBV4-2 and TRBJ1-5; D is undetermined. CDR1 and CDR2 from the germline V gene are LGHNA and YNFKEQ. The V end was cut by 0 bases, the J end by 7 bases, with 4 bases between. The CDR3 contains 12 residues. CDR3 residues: CASSQEEQPQHF. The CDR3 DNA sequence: TGTGCCAGCAGCCAAGAGGAGCAGCCCCAGCATTTT.

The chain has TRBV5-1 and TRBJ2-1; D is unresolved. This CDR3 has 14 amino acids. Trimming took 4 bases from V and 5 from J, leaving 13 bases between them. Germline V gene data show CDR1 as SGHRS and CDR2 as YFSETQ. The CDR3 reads CASSPRPRDNEQFF. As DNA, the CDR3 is TGCGCCAGCAGCCCGCGCCCTAGAGACAATGAGCAGTTCTTC. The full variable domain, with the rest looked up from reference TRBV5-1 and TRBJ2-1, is KAGVTQTPRYLIKTRGQQVTLSCSPISGHRSVSWYQQTPGQGLQFLFEYFSETQRNKGNFPGRFSGRQFSNSRSEMNVSTLELGDSALYLCASSPRPRDNEQFFGPGTRLTVL.

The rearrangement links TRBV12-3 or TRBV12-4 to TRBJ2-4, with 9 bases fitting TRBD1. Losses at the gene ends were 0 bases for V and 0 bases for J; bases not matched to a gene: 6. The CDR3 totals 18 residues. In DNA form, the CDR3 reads TGTGCCAGCAGTTTAGCTCCTAGGACAGGGGCAGCCAAAAACATTCAGTACTTC. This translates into CASSLAPRTGAAKNIQYF.

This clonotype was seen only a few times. CDR3 amino acids: CAISSNVRLANNEQFF. In nucleotides, the CDR3 is TGTGCCATCTCCAGTAACGTCCGGCTAGCTAACAATGAGCAGTTCTTC. The chain carries TRBV10-3 and TRBJ2-1, with D possibly TRBD2 on 5 matching bases. The length of the CDR3 is 16 residues. Per the germline V gene, CDR1 is ENHRY and CDR2 is SYGVKD. V lost 8 bases and J 5 bases, leaving 22 bases between the germline ends.

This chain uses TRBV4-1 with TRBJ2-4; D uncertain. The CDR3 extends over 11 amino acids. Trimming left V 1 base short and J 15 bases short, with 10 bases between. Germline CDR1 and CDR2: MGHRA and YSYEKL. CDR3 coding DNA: TGCGCCAGCAGCCAAGGTGGGGTGCGGTACTTC. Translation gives CASSQGGVRYF.

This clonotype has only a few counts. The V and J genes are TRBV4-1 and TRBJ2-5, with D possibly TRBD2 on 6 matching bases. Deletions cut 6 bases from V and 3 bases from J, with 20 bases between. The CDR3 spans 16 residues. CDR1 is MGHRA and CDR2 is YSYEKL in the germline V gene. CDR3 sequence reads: CASRVGVGGDKETQYF. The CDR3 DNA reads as TGCGCCAGCAGGGTAGGAGTGGGGGGAGACAAAGAGACCCAGTACTTC.

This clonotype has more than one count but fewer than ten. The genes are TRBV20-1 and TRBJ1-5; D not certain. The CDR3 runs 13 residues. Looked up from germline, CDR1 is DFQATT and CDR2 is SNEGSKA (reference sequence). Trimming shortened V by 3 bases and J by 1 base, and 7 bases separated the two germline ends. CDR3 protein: CSASQRSNQPQHF. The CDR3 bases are TGCAGTGCTAGTCAACGAAGCAATCAGCCCCAGCATTTT.

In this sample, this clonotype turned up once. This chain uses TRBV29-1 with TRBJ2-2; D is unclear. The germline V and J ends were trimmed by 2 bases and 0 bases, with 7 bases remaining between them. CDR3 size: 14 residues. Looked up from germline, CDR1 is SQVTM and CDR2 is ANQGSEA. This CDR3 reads CSVEWAANTGELFF. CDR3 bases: TGCAGCGTTGAATGGGCGGCGAACACCGGGGAGCTGTTTTTT.

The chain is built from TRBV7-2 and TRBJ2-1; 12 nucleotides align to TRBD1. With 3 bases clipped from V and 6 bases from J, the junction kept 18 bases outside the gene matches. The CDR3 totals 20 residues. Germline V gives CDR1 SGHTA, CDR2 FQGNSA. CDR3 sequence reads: CASSFGAGTGGFLAANEQFF. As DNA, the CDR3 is TGTGCCAGCAGCTTCGGAGCCGGGACAGGGGGCTTCCTAGCGGCCAATGAGCAGTTCTTC.

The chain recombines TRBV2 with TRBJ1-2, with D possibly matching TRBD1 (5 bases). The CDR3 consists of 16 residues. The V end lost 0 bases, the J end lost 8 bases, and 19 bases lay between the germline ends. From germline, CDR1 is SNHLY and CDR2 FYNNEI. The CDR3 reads CASSEAGPGREIGYTF. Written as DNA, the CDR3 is TGTGCCAGCAGTGAAGCGGGGCCAGGACGGGAGATCGGCTACACCTTC.

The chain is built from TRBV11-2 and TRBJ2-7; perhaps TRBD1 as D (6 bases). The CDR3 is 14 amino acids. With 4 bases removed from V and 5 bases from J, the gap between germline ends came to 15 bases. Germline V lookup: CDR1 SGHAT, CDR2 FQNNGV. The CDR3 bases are TGTGCCAGCAGCTCAGAACAGGGAGAGGACGAGCAGTACTTC. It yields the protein CASSSEQGEDEQYF.

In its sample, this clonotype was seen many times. The CDR3 sequence: CASSDSETQYF. In DNA, the CDR3 is TGTGCCAGCAGCGATTCGGAGACCCAGTACTTC. The gene calls are TRBV7-9 and TRBJ2-5; no reliable D call. V was trimmed by 5 bases and J by 5 bases, leaving 6 bases between them. Looked up from germline, CDR1 is SEHNR and CDR2 is FQNEAQ (reference sequence). The CDR3 consists of 11 residues.

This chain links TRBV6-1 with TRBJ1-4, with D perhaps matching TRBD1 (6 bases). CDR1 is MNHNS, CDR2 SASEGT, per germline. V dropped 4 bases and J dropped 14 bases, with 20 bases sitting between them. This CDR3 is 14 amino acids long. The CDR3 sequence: CASSGRTEHSSLFF. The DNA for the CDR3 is TGTGCCAGCAGTGGCCGGACAGAGCATTCGTCCCTGTTTTTT.

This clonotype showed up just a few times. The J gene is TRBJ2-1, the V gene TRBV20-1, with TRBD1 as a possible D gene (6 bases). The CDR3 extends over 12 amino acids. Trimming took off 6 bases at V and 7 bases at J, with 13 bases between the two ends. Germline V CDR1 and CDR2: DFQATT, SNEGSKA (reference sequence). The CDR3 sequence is CSAGWGPNEQFF. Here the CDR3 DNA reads TGCAGTGCCGGTTGGGGGCCGAATGAGCAGTTCTTC.

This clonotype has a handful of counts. The CDR3 DNA is TGCAGCGAGAAACCGGGACAGGGCACAGATACGCAGTATTTT. Protein sequence: CSEKPGQGTDTQYF. The gene calls are TRBV29-1 and TRBJ2-3; 8 bases map to TRBD1. Germline trimming cut 7 bases from V and 1 base from J; bases unmatched to any gene: 7. This CDR3 has 14 amino acids. Germline V gene sequence: CDR1 SQVTM, CDR2 ANQGSEA.